These 11 T cell receptor beta chains were sequenced from one sample in a study of blood T cells in healthy people across ages. A J-beta primer mix and a sample-barcoded 5' primer were used in a second PCR of roughly 6 to 11 cycles. Each CDR3 protein gets one entry after TCRdb re-called the 5' RACE reads with MiXCR. The data contain 650,000 to 700,000 distinct CDR3 sequences, over 40% of them singletons. The sequenced sample was blood. These receptors all stem from a woman of 80 years or more in good health.

The CDR3, as DNA: TGCGCCAGCAGCCCGAGCCCGGGGTACCAAGAGACCCAGTACTTC. It codes for CASSPSPGYQETQYF. The chain links TRBV5-1 to TRBJ2-5, with D perhaps matching TRBD2 (5 bases). V lost 4 bases and J lost 0, with 13 bases in between. This CDR3 has 15 residues. Germline lookup yields CDR1 SGHRS and CDR2 YFSETQ.

There are a few counts of this clonotype. With a much larger clone just one base away, this may be a read error. The rearrangement links TRBV25-1 to TRBJ2-5; D might be TRBD1 or TRBD2, each matching 5 bases. In germline, CDR1 is MGHDK, CDR2 SYGVNS. V was trimmed by 4 bases and J by 11 bases, leaving 23 bases between them. This CDR3 spans 15 amino acids. CDR3 amino acids: CASSGKNGAYNEQYF. The CDR3 coding sequence is TGTGCCAGCAGTGGGAAGAACGGGGCTTACAATGAGCAGTACTTC.

This chain joins TRBV28 and TRBJ1-1; D might be TRBD1 (5 bases). Germline CDR1 MDHEN, CDR2 SYDVKM. This CDR3 has 13 amino acids. Trimming cost V 5 bases and J 5 bases, with 12 bases left between them. The CDR3 loop is CASSAGSGTEAFF. CDR3 coding DNA: TGTGCCAGCAGTGCAGGGTCGGGGACTGAAGCTTTCTTT. The full variable domain, in which reference TRBV28 and TRBJ1-1 provide the parts outside the CDR3, is DVKVTQSSRYLVKRTGEKVFLECVQDMDHENMFWYRQDPGLGLRLIYFSYDVKMKEKGDIPEGYSVSREKKERFSLILESASTNQTSMYLCASSAGSGTEAFFGQGTRLTVV.

This clonotype appeared many times. The rearrangement links TRBV29-1 to TRBJ2-3, with D possibly being TRBD2 (6 bases). V gave up 7 bases and J gave up 6 bases, with 23 bases separating them. The germline V gene encodes CDR1 SQVTM and CDR2 ANQGSEA. CDR3 size: 15 residues. The CDR3 here is CSAFLARGLGDTQYF. The CDR3 DNA reads as TGCAGCGCATTCTTAGCGCGGGGCCTAGGGGATACGCAGTATTTT.

This clonotype occurred a few times. The CDR3 bases are TGTGCCAGCAGTGAACGGGGATTCGGGACCTACGAGCAGTACTTC. It specifies CASSERGFGTYEQYF. The J gene is TRBJ2-7, the V gene TRBV25-1; D possibly corresponds to TRBD2 (5 bases). Germline V CDR1 and CDR2: MGHDK, SYGVNS. Trimming stripped 2 bases from V and 2 bases from J, with 13 bases between. The CDR3 is 15 amino acids.

V is TRBV11-3 and J is TRBJ2-1, with 10 bases fitting TRBD2. V lost 7 bases and J lost 7; bases outside the gene matches: 7. Per the germline V gene, CDR1 is SGHNT and CDR2 is YENEEA. CDR3 length: 14 residues. The CDR3 coding sequence is TGTGCCAGCACGCATAGCGGGGGGCAAAATGAGCAGTTCTTC. Its protein is CASTHSGGQNEQFF.

On this clonotype: A much more abundant neighbour one base away suggests this may be a read error. The chain couples TRBV11-2 to TRBJ2-6; TRBD1 or TRBD2 may be the D gene (5 bases each). There are 14 residues in the CDR3. Germline V gene lookup returns CDR1 SGHAT and CDR2 FQNNGV. The CDR3 spells CASRPLRGAIVLTF. The DNA for the CDR3 is TGTGCCAGCAGGCCACTGAGAGGGGCCATCGTCCTGACTTTC.

Only one count was recorded for this clonotype. CDR3 in DNA: TGTGCCAGCAGCCCAAACCGGGACAGAAATGAAAAACTGTTTTTT. Its protein product is CASSPNRDRNEKLFF. The rearrangement joins TRBV4-2 to TRBJ1-4, with 7 bases aligning to TRBD1. The CDR3 length is 15 residues. The germline V gene has CDR1 LGHNA and CDR2 YNFKEQ. Germline trimming cut 4 bases from V and 5 bases from J; bases unmatched to any gene: 7.

The genes are TRBV20-1 and TRBJ1-5; D uncertain. The CDR3 consists of 11 residues. Trimming removed 2 bases from V and 5 bases from J, with 4 bases in between. The germline CDR1 and CDR2 sequences are DFQATT and SNEGSKA (reference sequence). The CDR3 loop is CSARRDQPQHF. CDR3 coding DNA: TGCAGTGCTAGACGGGATCAGCCCCAGCATTTT.

This clonotype has a count of ten or more. The rearrangement uses TRBV5-1 and TRBJ2-1; D not resolved. Germline CDR1 SGHRS, CDR2 YFSETQ. The V and J ends lost 4 bases and 1 base respectively, with 15 bases between them. The CDR3 loop spans 16 amino acids. CDR3 in DNA: TGCGCCAGCAGCCCTACCCCTAGTTCTTCCTACAATGAGCAGTTCTTC. Its protein product is CASSPTPSSSYNEQFF.

The V and J genes are TRBV27 and TRBJ2-1, with 11 bases fitting TRBD2. The CDR3 is made up of 14 amino acids. The V segment lost 5 bases and the J segment 10 bases; nucleotides outside the gene matches: 7. Germline CDR1 is MNHEY and CDR2 is SMNVEV (reference sequence). The CDR3 nucleotides are TGTGCCAGCAGTATTAGCGGGGGGGGCGGAGAGCAGTTCTTC. It specifies CASSISGGGGEQFF.